Included here is one T cell receptor beta chain sequence, with context. This specimen comes from a study of blood T cell repertoires in COVID-19. Study at large: Italy, Spain and the United States were the sources of the convalescent and acute COVID-19 samples. Sources were T cells, B-cell-depleted T cells, or PBMCs; the material itself was cDNA or gDNA.

In the source study's methods: Reference gene primer amplification yielded estimated nucleated cell counts. The assay was immunoSEQ multiplex PCR, and TCRdb's table has in-frame clones only and misses some. The DNA gave D and trimming, while V, J and clone size come from that table. This sample yields approximately 210,000 clones, of which around 88% are seen a single time; 1.5% belongs to the top ten. Source material: peripheral blood. This clonotype was sampled from a young man with active or convalescent COVID-19.

The CDR3 loop is CATSDAGQGASGPQHF. As DNA, the CDR3 is TGTGCCACCAGTGACGCAGGACAGGGGGCGTCGGGGCCCCAGCATTTT. The rearrangement links TRBV24-1 to TRBJ1-5; 11 positions agree with TRBD1. J gave up 9 bases and V 4 bases, and 10 bases lay outside the gene matches. Germline V gene lookup returns CDR1 KGHDR and CDR2 SFDVKD. The length of the CDR3 is 16 residues.